A selection of T cell receptor beta chains follows, all from one sample in a study of CD8 T cells in Susac syndrome. TCRdb processed the immunoSEQ multiplex PCR reads anew with MiXCR; each CDR3 protein has one entry. Among over 15,000 distinct CDR3 sequences listed, around 95% were seen once. The sequencing sample was made of CD8+ T cells from PBMCs. These receptors were taken from a human donor in good health. Both conserved end residues are part of each CDR3. The D gene is left open where the match is weak. Part of the rows lack a size; the others show once, few, many or a class for expanded clones.

TRBV29-1	-	TRBJ2-1	-	CSVFYRDSYNEQFF	TGCAGCGTTTTTTACCGGGACTCCTACAATGAGCAGTTCTTC
TRBV10-3	-	TRBJ2-5	-	CAISDLSQGRTQETQYF	TGTGCCATCAGTGACTTGAGTCAAGGGAGAACCCAAGAGACCCAGTACTTC
TRBV19	-	TRBJ2-7	TRBD2	CASAPGTTYYEQYF	TGTGCCAGCGCCCCCGGGACTACCTACTACGAGCAGTACTTC
TRBV20-1	-	TRBJ2-1	TRBD2	CSARVPAGVWYEQFF	TGCAGTGCTAGAGTACCAGCGGGAGTATGGTATGAGCAGTTCTTC
TRBV14	once	TRBJ1-1	-	CASSRKTPWNTEAFF	TGTGCCAGCAGCCGGAAGACGCCTTGGAACACTGAAGCTTTCTTT
TRBV6-4	-	TRBJ2-1	TRBD2	CASSLAGWASYNEQFF	TGTGCCAGCTCTCTAGCGGGATGGGCGTCCTACAATGAGCAGTTCTTC
TRBV27	-	TRBJ2-1	TRBD2	CASRLGLAGGEQFF	TGTGCCAGCCGACTGGGACTAGCGGGCGGGGAGCAGTTCTTC
TRBV28	-	TRBJ1-2	-	CASTPVGAFYGYTF	TGTGCCAGCACCCCCGTGGGCGCGTTCTATGGCTACACCTTC
TRBV19	-	TRBJ1-5	-	CASNIARGGNQPQHF	TGTGCCAGTAATATAGCTAGGGGCGGCAATCAGCCCCAGCATTTT
TRBV2	-	TRBJ2-4	-	CASSEAGIVSKNIQYF	TGTGCCAGCAGTGAAGCCGGGATTGTTTCCAAAAACATTCAGTACTTC
TRBV27	-	TRBJ2-3	TRBD2	CASGGGRVDTQYF	TGTGCCAGTGGGGGAGGGCGCGTAGATACGCAGTATTTT